What follows are 32 T cell receptor beta chains derived from one specimen sequenced in a study of T-cell reconstitution after alpha-beta-depleted transplantation in children. Unique molecular identifiers tagged the TCRbeta library. TCRdb called the PCR reads again in MiXCR, with one record for every CDR3 protein. The sample lists approximately 290,000 distinct CDR3 sequences; about 9.9% were seen once. The source material was peripheral blood, sampled 180 days after TCRalphabeta/CD19-depleted stem cell transplant. The receptors were sampled from a male patient aged 2 to 9 who had a stem cell transplant for chronic granulomatous disease, so the T cells may come from the graft donor.

There are many counts of this clonotype. The rearrangement joins TRBV29-1 to TRBJ2-7, with D perhaps being TRBD1 or TRBD2 (5 bases each). Germline V gene sequence: CDR1 SQVTM, CDR2 ANQGSEA. V was trimmed by 5 bases and J by 4 bases, leaving 12 bases between them. The CDR3 contains 12 residues. The CDR3 loop reads CSVRGERYEQYF. The CDR3 DNA is TGCAGCGTTAGAGGGGAGCGGTACGAGCAGTACTTC.

This clonotype has a count of ten or more. V and J are TRBV20-1 and TRBJ2-7, with D perhaps TRBD1 (5 bases). V shed 0 bases and J shed 2 bases, with 11 bases lying between them. This CDR3 has 14 residues. Per the germline V gene, CDR1 is DFQATT and CDR2 is SNEGSKA (reference sequence). The chain's CDR3 is CSARDSGSPYEQYF. In nucleotides, the CDR3 is TGCAGTGCTAGAGATTCAGGGTCGCCCTACGAGCAGTACTTC.

The sample holds many counts of this clonotype. V is TRBV7-8 and J is TRBJ2-7, with D hard to call. V lost 2 bases, J lost 3 bases, and 5 bases lay in between. CDR3 length: 12 residues. CDR1 and CDR2 (germline): SGHVS, FQNEAQ. CDR3 bases: TGTGCCAGCAGCTTAACAGTCTACGAGCAGTACTTC. This sequence encodes CASSLTVYEQYF.

This clonotype has at least ten counts. V gene TRBV27 combines with J gene TRBJ2-1; D may match TRBD1 or TRBD2 (5 bases each). This CDR3 region has 16 residues. Germline loops: CDR1 MNHEY, CDR2 SMNVEV (reference sequence). The V and J ends lost 3 bases and 1 base respectively, with 13 bases between them. CDR3 nucleotides: TGTGCCAGCAGTTTTAGCCCGGGGCCATCCTACAATGAGCAGTTCTTC. Its translation: CASSFSPGPSYNEQFF.

As for this clonotype: A much larger clone differs from this one at a single base, so this may be a read error. The gene calls are TRBV18 and TRBJ2-3; D gene uncertain. The CDR3 is 15 amino acids. The germline V and J ends were trimmed by 3 bases and 1 base, with 11 bases remaining between them. The V gene's germline CDR1 is KGHSH and CDR2 LQKENI. CDR3: CASSPGLWGTDTQYF. CDR3 nucleotides: TGTGCCAGCTCACCGGGGTTGTGGGGCACAGATACGCAGTATTTT.

This clonotype was seen many times. The chain links TRBV9 to TRBJ2-1; TRBD1 is a possible D gene (5 bases). Germline V lookup: CDR1 SGDLS, CDR2 YYNGEE. The CDR3 has 14 amino acids. V lost 4 bases and J lost 3, with 11 bases in between. In DNA form, the CDR3 reads TGTGCCAGCAGCCCGACAGACTTCTACAATGAGCAGTTCTTC. This codes for CASSPTDFYNEQFF.

This clonotype came up many times. The chain combines TRBV9 with TRBJ2-1; the match to TRBD2 covers 13 bases. The CDR3 sequence is 18 residues long. CDR1 SGDLS and CDR2 YYNGEE come from the germline V gene. V gave up 0 bases and J gave up 7 bases; unmatched junction bases: 10. CDR3 in DNA: TGTGCCAGCAGCGTAGAACTAGCGGGAGGGCCGGGTAAAAATGAGCAGTTCTTC. Amino acid sequence: CASSVELAGGPGKNEQFF.

To note about this clonotype: This may be a read error: a much more frequent sequence differs by one nucleotide. V gene TRBV29-1 combines with J gene TRBJ2-7; 8 positions agree with TRBD2. The length of the CDR3 is 15 residues. Germline loops: CDR1 SQVTM, CDR2 ANQGSEA. The CDR3 region is CGVEEPLAGGYEQYF. DNA for the CDR3: TGCGGCGTTGAAGAGCCTCTCGCGGGAGGTTACGAGCAGTACTTC.

This clonotype was observed many times. The chain carries TRBV12-3 or TRBV12-4 and TRBJ2-7; 11 positions match TRBD1. V lost 3 bases, J lost 2 bases, and 9 bases stayed unmatched. CDR3 length: 17 amino acids. CDR3 in amino acids: CASSFFQGQGGTYEQYF. Here the CDR3 DNA reads TGTGCCAGCAGTTTTTTTCAGGGACAGGGGGGAACCTACGAGCAGTACTTC.

Concerning this clonotype itself: The junction departs from germline at one end; a sequencing error may be responsible. The J gene is TRBJ1-1, the V gene TRBV20-1; TRBD1 matches at 7 bases. The CDR3 sequence is 12 residues long. The germline V gene encodes CDR1 DFQATT and CDR2 SNEGSKA (reference sequence). CDR3 residues: CRARGPNTEAFF. CDR3 DNA: TGCCGTGCTAGGGGGCCGAACACTGAAGCTTTCTTT.

This clonotype was observed at least ten times. The V call is TRBV25-1, the J call TRBJ2-3, with unresolved D. The V end lost 6 bases, the J end lost 2 bases, and 9 bases lay between the germline ends. The germline CDR1 and CDR2 sequences are MGHDK and SYGVNS. The CDR3 contains 13 residues. CDR3 amino acids: CASSFSNTDTQYF. The DNA of the CDR3 is TGTGCCAGCAGCTTCTCTAACACAGATACGCAGTATTTT.

The table lists this clonotype with many counts. V is TRBV20-1 and J is TRBJ1-5; D perhaps matches TRBD1 (5 bases). The germline CDR1 and CDR2 sequences are DFQATT and SNEGSKA (reference sequence). The CDR3 runs to 17 residues. Trimming removed 0 bases from V and 2 bases from J, with 17 bases in between. This CDR3 reads CSARDLRTWSGNQPQHF. In nucleotides, the CDR3 is TGCAGTGCTAGAGATCTCCGGACATGGTCTGGCAATCAGCCCCAGCATTTT.

There are many counts of this clonotype. The chain uses TRBV5-1 and TRBJ2-5; possible D gene TRBD2, 5 bases. CDR1 and CDR2 from the germline V gene are SGHRS and YFSETQ. This CDR3 has 15 amino acids. Trimming removed 4 bases from V and 0 bases from J, with 13 bases in between. CDR3: CASSPMRADQETQYF. The CDR3 DNA follows: TGCGCCAGCAGCCCCATGCGGGCGGACCAAGAGACCCAGTACTTC.

This rearrangement joins TRBV19 to TRBJ2-5; D uncertain. The V and J ends lost 3 bases and 5 bases respectively, with 10 bases between them. The CDR3 runs 13 residues. Germline V gene lookup returns CDR1 LNHDA and CDR2 SQIVND (reference sequence). CDR3 nucleotide sequence: TGTGCCAGTAGTATTTTTGCCGGGGAGACCCAGTACTTC. Protein: CASSIFAGETQYF. Combining the CDR3 with reference TRBV19 and TRBJ2-5 gives the whole variable domain DGGITQSPKYLFRKEGQNVTLSCEQNLNHDAMYWYRQDPGQGLRLIYYSQIVNDFQKGDIAEGYSVSREKKESFPLTVTSAQKNPTAFYLCASSIFAGETQYFGPGTRLLVL.

This clonotype was recorded many times. The chain links TRBV6-1 to TRBJ2-7; 7 nucleotides line up with TRBD2. The V and J ends lost 6 bases and 3 bases, in that order; junction bases with no gene match: 8. CDR1 is MNHNS, CDR2 SASEGT, per germline. There are 14 residues in the CDR3. The CDR3 DNA reads TGTGCCAGCAGACCAAGGGGAGGGCACTACGAGCAGTACTTC. Its translation is CASRPRGGHYEQYF.

This clonotype appeared many times. V usage is TRBV10-3 and J usage is TRBJ2-1, with D hard to call. From germline, CDR1 is ENHRY and CDR2 SYGVKD. CDR3 size: 12 residues. Trimming cost V 0 bases and J 5 bases, with 2 bases left between them. The CDR3 DNA follows: TGTGCCATCAGTGAGTCTGACAATGAGCAGTTCTTC. Protein: CAISESDNEQFF.

This clonotype was recorded many times. The chain combines TRBV12-3 or TRBV12-4 with TRBJ2-1; 10 bases are shared with TRBD1. The CDR3 is made up of 16 amino acids. Trimming took 2 bases from V and 8 from J; bases not matched to a gene: 9. The CDR3 bases are TGTGCCAGCAGTTTAACCGGGACAGGGGATTTCGATGAGCAGTTCTTC. Translating it yields CASSLTGTGDFDEQFF.

This clonotype was found many times. The CDR3 DNA sequence: TGCAGCGGTACCTACAGGGGGCGCGGGCAAGGGATGGAGACCCAGTACTTC. Amino acid sequence: CSGTYRGRGQGMETQYF. The chain recombines TRBV29-1 with TRBJ2-5; 9 bases agree with TRBD1. Germline V gives CDR1 SQVTM, CDR2 ANQGSEA. The CDR3 contains 17 residues. The V gene end was trimmed by 7 bases and the J gene end by 5 bases; junction bases not matched to a gene: 20.

This clonotype was detected a few times. V gene TRBV7-8 combines with J gene TRBJ2-3; possible D gene TRBD1, 5 bases. The CDR3 is 15 residues long. Germline V gene data show CDR1 as SGHVS and CDR2 as FQNEAQ. V shed 7 bases and J shed 1 base, with 15 bases lying between them. DNA for the CDR3: TGTGCCAGCATCCTTAGGGGCGCCGGCACAGATACGCAGTATTTT. Translation: CASILRGAGTDTQYF.

In its sample, this clonotype was seen many times. The gene calls are TRBV5-1 and TRBJ1-4, with 10 bases fitting TRBD1. Germline CDR1 and CDR2: SGHRS and YFSETQ. The CDR3 has 16 residues. The V and J ends lost 4 bases and 6 bases, in that order; junction bases with no gene match: 9. CDR3 residues: CASSIMTGGTDEKLFF. The DNA of the CDR3 is TGCGCCAGCAGCATAATGACAGGGGGCACCGATGAAAAACTGTTTTTT.

Of note for this clonotype: This may be a read error, as it is one base from a much larger clone. The chain carries TRBV7-6 and TRBJ2-1; D may be TRBD2 (7 bases). Trimming removed 0 bases from V and 11 bases from J, with 14 bases in between. Germline V CDR1 and CDR2: SGHVS, FNYEAQ. The CDR3 has 14 residues. Here the CDR3 DNA reads TGTGCCAGCAGCTTAGCGGAGGGGGGGAATAAGCAGTTCTTC. This translates into CASSLAEGGNKQFF. Full variable domain (outside the CDR3, taken from reference TRBV7-6 and TRBJ2-1): GAGVSQSPRYKVTKRGQDVALRCDPISGHVSLYWYRQALGQGPEFLTYFNYEAQQDKSGLPNDRFSAERPEGSISTLTIQRTEQRDSAMYRCASSLAEGGNKQFFGPGTRLTVL.

This clonotype occurred many times. The genes are TRBV5-6 and TRBJ1-1, with D hard to call. V shed 0 bases and J shed 1 base, with 4 bases lying between them. The CDR3 covers 13 residues. Germline CDR1 reads SGHDT; CDR2 reads YYEEEE. CDR3 DNA: TGTGCCAGCAGCTTGGCCCAGAACACTGAAGCTTTCTTT. It is translated as CASSLAQNTEAFF. The full variable domain, in which reference TRBV5-6 and TRBJ1-1 provide the parts outside the CDR3, is DAGVTQSPTHLIKTRGQQVTLRCSPKSGHDTVSWYQQALGQGPQFIFQYYEEEERQRGNFPDRFSGHQFPNYSSELNVNALLLGDSALYLCASSLAQNTEAFFGQGTRLTVV.

This clonotype was recorded at least ten times. The rearrangement joins TRBV29-1 to TRBJ1-1, with D maybe TRBD1 (6 bases). This CDR3 spans 14 amino acids. Per germline, CDR1 SQVTM and CDR2 ANQGSEA. Trimming took off 7 bases at V and 6 bases at J, with 21 bases between the two ends. CDR3 in DNA: TGCAGCGCCTTGCCGGACAGTCGTCGGCCTGAAGCTTTCTTT. Its protein product is CSALPDSRRPEAFF.

The sample holds many counts of this clonotype. CDR3 DNA sequence: TGCGCCAGCAGCTTGGGATATAGCGACAATGAGCAGTTCTTC. Protein sequence: CASSLGYSDNEQFF. The chain combines TRBV5-1 with TRBJ2-1, with D possibly being TRBD2 (5 bases). V was cut by 0 bases and J by 5 bases, with 9 bases left in between. The CDR3 is made up of 14 amino acids. Germline values: CDR1 SGHRS, CDR2 YFSETQ. The variable domain in full, with the rest retrieved from reference TRBV5-1 and TRBJ2-1, is KAGVTQTPRYLIKTRGQQVTLSCSPISGHRSVSWYQQTPGQGLQFLFEYFSETQRNKGNFPGRFSGRQFSNSRSEMNVSTLELGDSALYLCASSLGYSDNEQFFGPGTRLTVL.

This clonotype has at least ten counts. The chain couples TRBV2 to TRBJ2-1; D remains unclear. V lost 3 bases, J lost 8 bases, and 5 bases lay in between. Germline V lookup: CDR1 SNHLY, CDR2 FYNNEI. This CDR3 comprises 11 residues. CDR3 coding DNA: TGTGCCAGCAGTGATTCTTATGAGCAGTTCTTC. The encoded protein is CASSDSYEQFF.

This clonotype came up many times. The CDR3: CAISEITSYEQYF. The CDR3 DNA is TGTGCCATCAGTGAAATCACATCCTACGAGCAGTACTTC. The genes are TRBV10-3 and TRBJ2-7; the D is unclear. The V end lost 3 bases, the J end lost 1 base, and 7 bases lay between the germline ends. The CDR3 has 13 residues. Germline lookup yields CDR1 ENHRY and CDR2 SYGVKD.

This clonotype occurred many times. V is TRBV12-3 or TRBV12-4 and J is TRBJ2-7; D not certain. The CDR3 runs to 14 residues. V was cut by 4 bases and J by 3 bases, with 13 bases left in between. The CDR3 sequence is CASSSEGPSYEQYF. The DNA of the CDR3 is TGTGCCAGCAGTTCGGAAGGGCCAAGCTACGAGCAGTACTTC.

There are many counts of this clonotype. V usage is TRBV29-1 and J usage is TRBJ2-1; 11 bases map to TRBD2. This CDR3 is 16 amino acids long. Trimming cost V 5 bases and J 1 base; bases outside gene matches: 7. In germline, CDR1 is SQVTM, CDR2 ANQGSEA. CDR3 sequence: CSVSTSGALSYNEQFF. CDR3 nucleotides: TGCAGCGTTTCGACTAGCGGGGCTCTTTCCTACAATGAGCAGTTCTTC.

This clonotype came up many times. CDR3 amino acids: CASSVGVSSPWMYF. The DNA for the CDR3 is TGTGCCAGCAGCGTAGGGGTCAGCTCCCCATGGATGTACTTC. V is TRBV9 and J is TRBJ2-7; D gene uncertain. The germline V gene has CDR1 SGDLS and CDR2 YYNGEE. The CDR3 totals 14 residues. Trimming stripped 0 bases from V and 12 bases from J, with 19 bases between.

A single count supports this clonotype. A much more abundant neighbour one base away suggests this may be a read error. The rearrangement joins TRBV29-1 to TRBJ2-5, with TRBD2 as a possible D gene (6 bases). This CDR3 is 16 amino acids long. V gave up 0 bases and J gave up 4 bases, with 18 bases separating them. Germline lookup yields CDR1 SQVTM and CDR2 ANQGSEA. The CDR3 protein is CSVEDRGGLLGETQYF. CDR3 nucleotides: TGCAGCGTTGAAGACCGGGGAGGACTCCTGGGAGAGACCCAGTACTTC.

This clonotype has ten or more counts. The chain joins TRBV7-9 to TRBJ2-7; D gene unclear. Trimming pared 1 base from V and 4 bases from J, leaving 8 bases between. This CDR3 comprises 13 residues. CDR1 is SEHNR and CDR2 is FQNEAQ in the germline V gene (reference sequence). CDR3: CASSLGMGYEQYF. The CDR3 DNA follows: TGTGCCAGCAGCTTAGGTATGGGGTACGAGCAGTACTTC.

This clonotype was seen at least ten times. V usage is TRBV5-1 and J usage is TRBJ2-5; D perhaps matches TRBD2 (6 bases). Trimming left V 4 bases short and J 0 bases short, with 7 bases between. Germline CDR1 is SGHRS and CDR2 is YFSETQ. This CDR3 comprises 13 residues. This CDR3 is CASSPGDQETQYF. CDR3 nucleotides: TGCGCCAGCAGCCCGGGGGACCAAGAGACCCAGTACTTC.